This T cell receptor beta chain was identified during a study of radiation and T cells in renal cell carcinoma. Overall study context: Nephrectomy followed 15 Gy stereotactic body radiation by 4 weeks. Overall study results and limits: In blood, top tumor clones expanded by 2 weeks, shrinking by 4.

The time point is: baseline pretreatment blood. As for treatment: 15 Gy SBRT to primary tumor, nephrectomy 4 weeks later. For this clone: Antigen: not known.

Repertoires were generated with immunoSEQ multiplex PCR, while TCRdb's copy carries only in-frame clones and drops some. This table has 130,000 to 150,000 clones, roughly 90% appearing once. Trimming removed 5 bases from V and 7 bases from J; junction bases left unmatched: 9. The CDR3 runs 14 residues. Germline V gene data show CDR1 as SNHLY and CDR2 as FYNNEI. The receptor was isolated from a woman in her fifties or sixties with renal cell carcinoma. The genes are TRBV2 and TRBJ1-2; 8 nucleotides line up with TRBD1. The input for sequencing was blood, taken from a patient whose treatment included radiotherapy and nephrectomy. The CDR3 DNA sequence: TGTGCCAGCAGTACCCCAGGACAGGGCCGTGGCTACACCTTC. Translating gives CASSTPGQGRGYTF.